This TCR beta chain was recovered during a study of T cells in Graves' hyperthyroidism and ophthalmopathy. Whole-study results and caveats: Blood shared most expanded thyroid clonotypes above 0.001.

What was amplified from RNA transcripts were TCR beta CDR3 regions. During a first-round RT-PCR of the TCR CDR3, the HTBI primer set was used. MiXCR was run by TCRdb on the multiplex PCR reads, yielding one entry per CDR3 protein. The profile shows more than 550,000 distinct CDR3 sequences, 45% of them singletons. This clonotype was found a few times. The antigen is not known. J was trimmed by 7 bases and V by 4 bases; bases with no gene match: 5. The CDR3 consists of 13 residues. Germline V gene sequence: CDR1 SGDLS, CDR2 YYNGEE. The V call is TRBV9, the J call TRBJ1-2; 9 bases are shared with TRBD1. This sequence originates from an adult man with Graves' disease, either hyperthyroidism or ophthalmopathy (not recorded which). What was sequenced was peripheral blood or thyroid tissue (not recorded which). CDR3 nucleotide sequence: TGTGCCAGCAGCCCCCGGGACAGGGTTGGCTACACCTTC. Amino acids: CASSPRDRVGYTF. Full variable domain (remainder filled in from reference TRBV9 and TRBJ1-2): DSGVTQTPKHLITATGQRVTLRCSPRSGDLSVYWYQQSLDQGLQFLIQYYNGEERAKGNILERFSAQQFPDLHSELNLSSLELGDSALYFCASSPRDRVGYTFGSGTRLTVV.